A selection of T cell receptor beta chains follows, all from one sample in a study of blood T cell repertoires in COVID-19. Some clones are missing from TCRdb's copy, which holds only in-frame ones; the method was immunoSEQ multiplex PCR. Among tens of thousands of clones listed, roughly 75% were seen once. Input material: peripheral blood. These receptors were obtained from a man older than 75 with active or convalescent COVID-19. Each CDR3 is given with its conserved first and last residue. Where a row states a size, it is once, few, many or the class of an expanded clone; other rows omit it.

cdr3_aa | clone_size | v_call
CASSVNGGKNTEAFF | NA | TRBV9
CASSPPGTSGYNEQFF | NA | TRBV18
CASSQEASGSSYNEQFF | NA | TRBV14
CASSFRRGETQYF | NA | TRBV7-3
CASSLGSERNTIYF | NA | TRBV5-1
CASSAWTSGSDIQYF | NA | TRBV9
CASSSLTGTNSYEQYF | few | TRBV5-6
CSVEPRTESETQYF | NA | TRBV29-1
CASSPGGDSRSSYNEQFF | NA | TRBV7-9
CASSLRVDTNTGELFF | few | TRBV5-6
CASTPRGQGRYEQYF | NA | TRBV13
CASSLGLQGWETQYF | NA | TRBV11-1
CASSLVGQIGTYEQYF | NA | TRBV27
CATSGAGGADTQYF | NA | TRBV24-1
CASSQVLTYSEQFF | NA | TRBV4-2
CASSLYPGSDEQYF | NA | TRBV7-3
CASSFEQGNYGYTF | NA | TRBV7-2
CASSSLFGGPYNEQFF | NA | TRBV28
CASSQDRGRAGYEQYF | NA | TRBV4-2
CASSLSGTSPSNQPQHF | NA | TRBV27
CASSLADSSYNEQFF | NA | TRBV7-6
CASSPRGVSYEQYF | NA | TRBV4-2
CASSPRSGGNTGELFF | NA | TRBV18
CASSFRLGGGFQETQYF | NA | TRBV27
CASSPPGLAREQYF | NA | TRBV28
CASSLLGDEQYF | few | TRBV11-3
CASSNRDSNQPQHF | NA | TRBV5-8
CASSDRVGNTEAFF | once | TRBV2
CASSLSLGQGDGYTF | NA | TRBV28
CASNRGQTTDTQYF | NA | TRBV2
CASSLITSGVKNIQYF | NA | TRBV7-2
CASSKRPSRDEQFF | NA | TRBV27
CASRRLAGNTDTQYF | NA | TRBV19
CASSTWTSGSGYEQYF | once | TRBV11-2
CASSVRVTGELFF | NA | TRBV5-5
CAGRLEGTGELFF | few | TRBV5-1
CASSPSRRQSTDTQYF | NA | TRBV11-2
CASTTLSGGPQETQYF | NA | TRBV28
CATAKGYNEQFF | NA | TRBV24-1
CASKVTAGGRAFF | NA | TRBV19
CSVLPITDRGVRGEAFF | once | TRBV29-1
CASSYLTGSGANVLTF | once | TRBV6-9
CASSPTSGSSDTQYF | NA | TRBV18
CASIPTSYNTDTQYF | many | TRBV6-5
CAWSVDDRRNSPLHF | once | TRBV30
CASTQRGGVDTEAFF | NA | TRBV5-1
CASSFDGSNQPQHF | NA | TRBV27
CSANDQGETQYF | NA | TRBV20-1
CASSPHQGNEQYF | NA | TRBV7-7
CASSPQGGNEQFF | NA | TRBV7-9
CASSSGQGGIYGYTF | NA | TRBV6-6
CASSPLRRGNTEAFF | NA | TRBV7-9